Below are 21 T cell receptor beta chains sequenced from a single sample in a study of OX40 agonist ivuxolimab in advanced cancers. The receptor library was made with the immunoSEQ multiplex PCR assay. Here the immuneACCESS table is served through TCRdb, limited to in-frame sequences with V and J called. Missing clones are a known gap in these copies; in checked studies unresolved V genes cover under half, and the rest lacks a known reason. Here the sample has some 30,000 clones; more than 75% occur a single time. The leading ten clones occupy about 30% of the sample. Sequenced here: CD4+ or CD8+ T cells sorted from blood, sampled in a trial of the OX40 agonist ivuxolimab. The receptors shown here come from an adult with an advanced solid tumor such as melanoma, head and neck, liver or kidney cancer.

This rearrangement joins TRBV7-2 to TRBJ2-1, with TRBD2 identical over 12 bases. Looked up from germline, CDR1 is SGHTA and CDR2 is FQGNSA. With V trimmed by 4 bases and J by 2 bases, 0 bases remained unmatched. The CDR3 length is 15 residues. The CDR3 is CASSSSGGAYNEQFF. The CDR3 nucleotides are TGTGCCAGCAGCTCTAGCGGGGGGGCCTACAATGAGCAGTTCTTC.

The V and J genes are TRBV7-3 and TRBJ2-3; D may be TRBD1 or TRBD2 (5 bases each). Germline loops: CDR1 SGHTA, CDR2 FQGTGA. The CDR3 is 15 residues long. The V and J ends lost 5 bases and 1 base respectively, with 13 bases between them. CDR3: CASSAAGAGTDTQYF. The CDR3 DNA reads TGTGCCAGCAGCGCCGCCGGGGCCGGCACAGATACGCAGTATTTT.

The chain joins TRBV9 to TRBJ2-7, with D possibly called TRBD1 or TRBD2 (5 bases each). Trimming took 3 bases from V and 5 from J, leaving 18 bases between them. This CDR3 comprises 15 residues. CDR1 SGDLS and CDR2 YYNGEE come from the germline V gene. CDR3: CASSAGTDVFHEQYF. As DNA, the CDR3 is TGTGCCAGCAGCGCTGGGACGGACGTCTTCCACGAGCAGTACTTC.

The CDR3: CASSTPRGLGGYTF. For the CDR3, the DNA is TGTGCCAGCAGTACCCCGCGAGGCTTAGGAGGCTACACCTTC. The chain links TRBV11-2 to TRBJ1-2; D is unresolved. The length of the CDR3 is 14 residues. Germline lookup yields CDR1 SGHAT and CDR2 FQNNGV. Trimming shortened V by 6 bases and J by 8 bases, and 19 bases separated the two germline ends. The full variable domain, in which reference TRBV11-2 and TRBJ1-2 provide the parts outside the CDR3, is EAGVAQSPRYKIIEKRQSVAFWCNPISGHATLYWYQQILGQGPKLLIQFQNNGVVDDSQLPKDRFSAERLKGVDSTLKIQPAKLEDSAVYLCASSTPRGLGGYTFGSGTRLTVV.

This clone occurred a few times. The rearrangement links TRBV5-5 to TRBJ2-7, with no clear D. The CDR3 consists of 11 residues. V lost 4 bases and J 2 bases, leaving 4 bases between the germline ends. The germline gives CDR1 SGHKS, CDR2 YYEKEE (reference sequence). The CDR3 DNA follows: TGTGCCAGCAGCGGTACCTACGAGCAGTACTTC. As protein: CASSGTYEQYF.

The V call is TRBV5-1, the J call TRBJ1-5; D is ambiguous. This CDR3 has 13 amino acids. Trimming took 0 bases from V and 5 from J, leaving 6 bases between them. Germline assignment: CDR1 SGHRS and CDR2 YFSETQ. CDR3 nucleotide sequence: TGCGCCAGCAGCTTGGCCGGTGATCAGCCCCAGCATTTT. It codes for CASSLAGDQPQHF.

The chain uses TRBV4-2 and TRBJ2-3, with 15 bases that match TRBD2. Germline V CDR1 and CDR2: LGHNA, YNFKEQ. The CDR3 runs 18 residues. V lost 4 bases, J lost 0 bases, and 5 bases stayed unmatched. The chain's CDR3 is CASSPGLAGGVSTDTQYF. The CDR3 region has the DNA TGTGCCAGCAGCCCGGGACTAGCGGGAGGTGTTAGCACAGATACGCAGTATTTT.

The J gene is TRBJ1-5, the V gene TRBV7-9; D gene ambiguous. The germline V gene encodes CDR1 SEHNR and CDR2 FQNEAQ (reference sequence). V was pared by 2 bases and J by 2 bases, with 7 bases between. The CDR3 is 14 residues long. In DNA form, the CDR3 reads TGTGCCAGCAGCTTAATTGGGGGCAATCAGCCCCAGCATTTT. This encodes CASSLIGGNQPQHF.

The chain is built from TRBV27 and TRBJ1-5; 7 nucleotides match TRBD1. V shed 8 bases and J 2 bases; nucleotides not matched to a gene: 9. This CDR3 is built from 15 residues. Per the germline V gene, CDR1 is MNHEY and CDR2 is SMNVEV (reference sequence). CDR3 protein: CASGPDRDRNQPQHF. The CDR3 bases are TGTGCCAGCGGCCCCGACAGGGACCGCAATCAGCCCCAGCATTTT.

This clone has just one count. A read error may produce the germline difference seen at one junction end. The chain has TRBV7-7 and TRBJ2-1, with 11 bases lining up with TRBD2. The length of the CDR3 is 18 residues. Germline CDR1 reads SSHAT; CDR2 reads FNYEAQ (reference sequence). Here the CDR3 DNA reads TGTGCTAGCAGCTTAGCGTTAACTAGCGGGGGCAAGGCGGGTGAGCAGTTCTTC. It codes for CASSLALTSGGKAGEQFF.

The V gene is TRBV19, the J gene TRBJ2-5; D may match TRBD1 or TRBD2 (5 bases each). The J call may be wrong; the DNA end is better matched by TRBJ2-7. This CDR3 region has 13 residues. The germline gives CDR1 LNHDA, CDR2 SQIVND (reference sequence). The CDR3 nucleotides are TGTGCCAGTAGTACAGGGACCTCCTACGAGCAGTACTTC. Encoded protein: CASSTGTSYEQYF.

The chain carries TRBV30 and TRBJ1-6; no reliable D call. From germline, CDR1 is GTSNPN and CDR2 SVGIG (reference sequence). V was pared by 1 base and J by 4 bases, with 5 bases between. The CDR3 runs 13 residues. In DNA form, the CDR3 reads TGTGCCTGGAGTGCAGTGTATAATTCACCCCTCCACTTT. As protein: CAWSAVYNSPLHF.

This clone turned up a few times. The rearrangement links TRBV4-1 to TRBJ2-3; 10 bases fit TRBD2. The V segment lost 1 base and the J segment 4 bases; nucleotides outside the gene matches: 8. The CDR3 is made up of 17 amino acids. Germline V CDR1 and CDR2: MGHRA, YSYEKL. CDR3 region: CASSQVPAGGPPDTQYF. The CDR3 DNA reads as TGCGCCAGCAGCCAAGTCCCAGCGGGAGGGCCCCCAGATACGCAGTATTTT.

This clone was seen only once. CDR3 DNA: TGTGCCAGCAGCGAGGCCGGAGGCCAGCCCCAGCATTTT. Amino acid sequence: CASSEAGGQPQHF. V and J are TRBV9 and TRBJ1-5; D call uncertain. CDR1 is SGDLS, CDR2 YYNGEE, per germline. Trimming stripped 3 bases from V and 7 bases from J, with 11 bases between. The CDR3 is made up of 13 amino acids.

This chain links TRBV9 with TRBJ2-2; tentative D call: TRBD1 (6 bases). Trimming removed 5 bases at V and 3 bases at J, with 14 bases between. In germline, CDR1 is SGDLS, CDR2 YYNGEE. There are 15 residues in the CDR3. As DNA, the CDR3 is TGTGCCAGCAGTGATGACAGGACTCACACCGGGGAGCTGTTTTTT. Amino acids: CASSDDRTHTGELFF.

The rearrangement uses TRBV11-3 and TRBJ2-3, with 11 bases identical to TRBD1. The CDR3 extends over 16 amino acids. J lost 3 bases, V lost 5 bases, and 7 bases had no gene match. Germline CDR1 is SGHNT and CDR2 is YENEEA. This CDR3 reads CASSRRTGGATDTQYF. As DNA, the CDR3 is TGTGCCAGCAGCAGGAGGACAGGGGGCGCAACAGATACGCAGTATTTT.

The rearrangement uses TRBV5-4 and TRBJ2-1; 10 nucleotides match TRBD1. With V trimmed by 0 bases and J by 8 bases, 5 bases remained unmatched. The CDR3 covers 15 residues. The V gene's germline CDR1 is SGHNT and CDR2 YYREEE (reference sequence). CDR3 in amino acids: CASSLGVTGGYEQFF. The CDR3, as DNA: TGTGCCAGCAGCTTGGGTGTGACAGGGGGCTATGAGCAGTTCTTC.

The count of this clone is one. The V and J genes are TRBV5-4 and TRBJ2-2; D is perhaps TRBD1 (5 bases). The CDR3 sequence is 14 residues long. Germline assignment: CDR1 SGHNT and CDR2 YYREEE (reference sequence). V lost 2 bases and J lost 4, with 9 bases in between. Here the CDR3 DNA reads TGTGCCAGCAGCTTATGGACATCCACCGGGGAGCTGTTTTTT. This translates into CASSLWTSTGELFF. Full variable domain (rest looked up from reference TRBV5-4 and TRBJ2-2): ETGVTQSPTHLIKTRGQQVTLRCSSQSGHNTVSWYQQALGQGPQFIFQYYREEENGRGNFPPRFSGLQFPNYSSELNVNALELDDSALYLCASSLWTSTGELFFGEGSRLTVL.

The V call is TRBV2, the J call TRBJ1-5; unclear D gene. V lost 5 bases, J lost 6 bases, and 11 bases lay in between. The CDR3 runs to 13 residues. The germline CDR1 and CDR2 sequences are SNHLY and FYNNEI. The CDR3 bases are TGTGCCAGCAGTTCTCAGTTAGGTCAGCCCCAGCATTTT. It encodes CASSSQLGQPQHF.

The chain has TRBV5-4 and TRBJ2-2; 8 nucleotides line up with TRBD2. J lost 3 bases, V lost 0 bases, and 4 bases had no gene match. Germline V gives CDR1 SGHNT, CDR2 YYREEE (reference sequence). The CDR3 extends over 16 amino acids. CDR3 protein: CASSLGTSRYTGELFF. CDR3 sequence (DNA): TGTGCCAGCAGCTTGGGGACTAGCAGATACACCGGGGAGCTGTTTTTT.

The CDR3 spells CASSLEGWNEQFF. CDR3 nucleotide sequence: TGTGCCAGCAGCTTAGAGGGGTGGAATGAGCAGTTCTTC. The chain links TRBV7-6 to TRBJ2-1, with D possibly being TRBD1 (5 bases). From germline, CDR1 is SGHVS and CDR2 FNYEAQ. Trimming left V 1 base short and J 7 bases short, with 8 bases between. This CDR3 region has 13 residues.